This T cell receptor beta chain was profiled in a study of blood T cell repertoires in COVID-19 (dated by TCRdb to about 2020). With respect to the entire study: Samples from collaborators originated in the United States, Italy and Spain and spanned both the acute and convalescent phases of COVID-19. The prospective study material was composed of cDNA or gDNA derived from T cells, B-cell-depleted T cells, or PBMCs. Subjects who had been exposed to COVID-19, were actively infected with it, or had recovered from it provided the deeply sampled blood TCRbeta repertoires that made up the dataset. The repertoires were made available in a free public database intended to serve as a resource for research on the immune response to SARS-CoV-2. Samples were obtained from the ongoing ImmuneRACE study (first 160 participants) and from some 1,200 subjects provided by 6 global collaborators. The sample metadata nearly always contained a de-identified subject ID, COVID-19 status, age in years and sex. HLA class I and class II types, where available, came from metadata supplied by the sample provider rather than from assay-based typing.

This clone was seen a few times. What antigen it recognizes has not been identified. No clone much larger than this one lies a single base away; base qualities are absent. Participants in the prospective study were enrolled through a virtual design, were aged about 18 to 100 years, and lived in approximately 25 United States geographic areas. In the prospective study, participants were assigned to cohorts based on the clinical history participants reported in a screening survey and a study questionnaire. Exposed participants had been in contact, within 2 weeks of entering the study, with a person who had a PCR-confirmed or clinician-diagnosed case of COVID-19. In the prospective study, mobile phlebotomists collected whole blood, serum and a nasopharyngeal or oropharyngeal swab from each participant. Over a roughly 2-month period, participants in the prospective study had the option of providing additional blood draws and questionnaires. Blood samples from the prospective study were shipped frozen or at room temperature prior to DNA extraction.

The CDR1 and CDR2 encoded by the germline V gene are SGHTS and YDEGEE. The CDR3 holds 13 amino acids from the cysteine to the phenylalanine. Only CDR3 DNA is held: 39 bases, read in frame from base 1. The trim is 2 bases for V and 5 bases for J, with a gap of 11 bases between the germline ends. TCRbeta CDR3 regions were amplified from genomic DNA by means of the immunoSEQ Assay, a bias-controlled multiplex PCR. As for the original processing: Within the assay, amplification of reference gene primers was used to estimate how many nucleated cells each sample contained. To quantify the absolute abundance of each unique TCRbeta CDR3 rearrangement, sequence reads were collapsed and filtered. Productive Simpson clonality was computed per sample as the square root of Simpson's diversity index over productive rearrangements. Entries here come from immuneACCESS through TCRdb and include only in-frame sequences with V and J called. Some clones fail to appear in such tables; in the studies checked, an unresolved V gene covers under half of the shortfall, and the cause of the remainder is unknown. V, J and clone size derive from that table, while D and trimming were established from the DNA sequence. The sample table shows about 300,000 clones, and over 85% are seen once. Roughly 2.9% of the sample rests with the top ten.

What the authors observed across the whole study: Clinical and demographic metadata were provided uncurated, with the amount varying by source and participant.

This clonotype was sampled from a woman aged 50 to 60 who had been exposed to COVID-19. Sequences were obtained from PBMCs or T cells enriched from blood (not recorded which). The V and J segments used are TRBV5-8 and TRBJ2-7; possibly the D gene is TRBD1, per 6 matching bases. The DNA sequence is as follows: TGTGCCAGCAGCTTCAGGGGAGTGAACGAGCAGTACTTC. Protein translation: CASSFRGVNEQYF.